The present TCR beta chain was sequenced within a study of T-cell reconstitution after alpha-beta-depleted transplantation in children. This clonotype was picked up a small number of times. Per the germline V gene, CDR1 is DFQATT and CDR2 is SNEGSKA (reference sequence). V dropped 0 bases and J dropped 7; count of bases not matched to a gene: 12. The CDR3 has 17 residues. Unique molecular identifiers were used in preparing the TCRbeta library. TCRdb re-derived calls from the PCR reads in MiXCR, one entry per CDR3 protein. Found here are about 460,000 distinct CDR3 sequences, under 15% of them singletons; the top ten hold 5% to 6%.

The source is a human donor who donated a stem cell graft to a child with combined immunodeficiency. The input for sequencing was PBMCs from the stem cell graft donor, taken from the stem cell graft. The chain uses TRBV20-1 and TRBJ2-4; 10 bases match TRBD2. CDR3 in DNA: TGCAGTGCTAGAGATGGGCCTAGCGGGAGTATTGGGAACATTCAGTACTTC. Translation: CSARDGPSGSIGNIQYF.